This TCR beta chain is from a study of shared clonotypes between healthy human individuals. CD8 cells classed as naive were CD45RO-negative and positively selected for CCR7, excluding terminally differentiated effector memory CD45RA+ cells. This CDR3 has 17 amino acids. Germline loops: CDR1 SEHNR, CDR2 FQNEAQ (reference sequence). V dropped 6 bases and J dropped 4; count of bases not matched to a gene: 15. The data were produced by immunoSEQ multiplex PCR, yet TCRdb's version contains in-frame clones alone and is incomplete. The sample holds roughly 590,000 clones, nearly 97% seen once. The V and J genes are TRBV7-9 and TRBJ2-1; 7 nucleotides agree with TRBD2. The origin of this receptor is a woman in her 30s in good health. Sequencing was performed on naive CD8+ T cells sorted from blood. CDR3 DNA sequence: TGTGCCAGCAGTCCCCCCACGGGACTACCCCGGTACAATGAGCAGTTCTTC. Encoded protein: CASSPPTGLPRYNEQFF.